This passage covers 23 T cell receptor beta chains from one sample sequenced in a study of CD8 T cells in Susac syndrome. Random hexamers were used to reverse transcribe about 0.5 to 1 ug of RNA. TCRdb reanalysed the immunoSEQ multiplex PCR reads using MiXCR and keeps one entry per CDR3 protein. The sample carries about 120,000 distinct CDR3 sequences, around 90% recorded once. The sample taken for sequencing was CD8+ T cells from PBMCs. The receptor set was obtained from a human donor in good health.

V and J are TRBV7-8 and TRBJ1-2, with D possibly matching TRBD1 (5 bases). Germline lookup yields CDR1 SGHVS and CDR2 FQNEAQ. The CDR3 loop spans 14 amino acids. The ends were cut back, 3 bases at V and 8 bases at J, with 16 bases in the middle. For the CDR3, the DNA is TGTGCCAGCAGCTTGGGGACTTTTCAGGAAGGCTACACCTTC. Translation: CASSLGTFQEGYTF.

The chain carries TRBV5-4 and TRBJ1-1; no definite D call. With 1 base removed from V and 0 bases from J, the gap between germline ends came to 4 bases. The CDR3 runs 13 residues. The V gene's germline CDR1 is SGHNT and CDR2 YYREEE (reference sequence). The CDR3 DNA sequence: TGTGCCAGCAGCTTGCCTGTGAACACTGAAGCTTTCTTT. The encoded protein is CASSLPVNTEAFF.

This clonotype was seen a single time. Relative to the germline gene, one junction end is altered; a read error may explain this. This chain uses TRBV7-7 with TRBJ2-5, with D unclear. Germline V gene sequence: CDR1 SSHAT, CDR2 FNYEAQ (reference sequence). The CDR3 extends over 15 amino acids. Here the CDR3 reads CASSEAPTAQETQYF. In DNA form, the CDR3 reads TGTGCTAGCAGCGAAGCCCCCACAGCTCAAGAGACCCAGTACTTC.

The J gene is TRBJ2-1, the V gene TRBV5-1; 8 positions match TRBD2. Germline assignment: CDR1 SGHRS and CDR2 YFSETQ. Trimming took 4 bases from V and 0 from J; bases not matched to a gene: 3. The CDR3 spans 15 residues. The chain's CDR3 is CASSEGTSSYNEQFF. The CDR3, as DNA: TGCGCCAGCAGCGAAGGGACTAGCTCCTACAATGAGCAGTTCTTC.

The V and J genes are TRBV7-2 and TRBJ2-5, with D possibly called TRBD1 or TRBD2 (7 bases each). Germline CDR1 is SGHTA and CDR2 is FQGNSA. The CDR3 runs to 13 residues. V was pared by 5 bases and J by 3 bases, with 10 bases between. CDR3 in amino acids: CASSPGGEETQYF. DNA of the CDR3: TGTGCCAGCAGCCCAGGGGGGGAAGAGACCCAGTACTTC.

This CDR3 is CASSLGDYSNQPQHF. The CDR3 coding sequence is TGTGCCAGCAGCTTAGGAGATTATAGCAATCAGCCCCAGCATTTT. The gene calls are TRBV7-9 and TRBJ1-5; D is unresolved. CDR1 and CDR2 (germline): SEHNR, FQNEAQ (reference sequence). The germline V and J ends were trimmed by 1 base and 0 bases, with 7 bases remaining between them. This CDR3 region has 15 residues.

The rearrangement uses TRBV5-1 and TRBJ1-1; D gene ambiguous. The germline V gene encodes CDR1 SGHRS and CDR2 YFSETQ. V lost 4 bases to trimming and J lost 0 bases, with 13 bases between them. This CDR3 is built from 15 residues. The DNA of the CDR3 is TGCGCCAGCAGCATATCGACGATGGTGAACACTGAAGCTTTCTTT. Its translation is CASSISTMVNTEAFF.

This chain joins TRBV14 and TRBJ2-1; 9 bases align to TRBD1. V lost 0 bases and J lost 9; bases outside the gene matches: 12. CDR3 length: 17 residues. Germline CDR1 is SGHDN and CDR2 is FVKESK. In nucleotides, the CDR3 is TGTGCCAGCAGCCAAGATCTTTCGGGACAGGGCCTTGGTGAGCAGTTCTTC. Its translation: CASSQDLSGQGLGEQFF.

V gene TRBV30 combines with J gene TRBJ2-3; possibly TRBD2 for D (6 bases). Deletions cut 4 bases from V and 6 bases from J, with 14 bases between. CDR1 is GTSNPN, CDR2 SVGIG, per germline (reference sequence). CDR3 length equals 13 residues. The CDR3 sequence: CAWTGTVSDTQYF. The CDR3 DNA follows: TGTGCCTGGACCGGGACTGTATCGGATACGCAGTATTTT.

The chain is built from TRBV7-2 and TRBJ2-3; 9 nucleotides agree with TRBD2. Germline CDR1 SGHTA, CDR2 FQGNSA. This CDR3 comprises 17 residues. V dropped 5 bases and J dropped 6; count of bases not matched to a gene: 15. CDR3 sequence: CASSPEPAGGLGDTQYF. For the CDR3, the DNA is TGTGCCAGCAGCCCCGAGCCGGCGGGGGGGCTCGGGGATACGCAGTATTTT.

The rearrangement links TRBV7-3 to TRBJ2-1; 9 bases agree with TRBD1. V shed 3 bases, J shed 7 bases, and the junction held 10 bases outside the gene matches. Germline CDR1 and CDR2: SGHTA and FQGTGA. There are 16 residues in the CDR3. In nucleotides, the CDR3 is TGTGCCAGCAGCTTGAACCCGGGACAGGGCAGTAATGAGCAGTTCTTC. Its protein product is CASSLNPGQGSNEQFF.

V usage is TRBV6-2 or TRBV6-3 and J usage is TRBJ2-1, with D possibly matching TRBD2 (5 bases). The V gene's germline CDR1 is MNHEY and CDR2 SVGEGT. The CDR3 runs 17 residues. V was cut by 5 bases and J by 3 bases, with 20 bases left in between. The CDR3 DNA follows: TGTGCCAGCAGTCCCCCGGCGGCGGGTTCTTACTACAATGAGCAGTTCTTC. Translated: CASSPPAAGSYYNEQFF.

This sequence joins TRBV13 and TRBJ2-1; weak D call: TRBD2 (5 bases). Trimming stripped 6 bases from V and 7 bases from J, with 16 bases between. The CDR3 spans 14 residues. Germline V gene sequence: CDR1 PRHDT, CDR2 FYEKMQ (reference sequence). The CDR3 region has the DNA TGTGCCAGCAGGGGAGACGGCGTAACGAATGAGCAGTTCTTC. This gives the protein CASRGDGVTNEQFF.

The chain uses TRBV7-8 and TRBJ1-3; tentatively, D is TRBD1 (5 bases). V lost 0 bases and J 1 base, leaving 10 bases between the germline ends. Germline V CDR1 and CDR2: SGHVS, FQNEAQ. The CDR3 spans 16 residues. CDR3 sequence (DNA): TGTGCCAGCAGCTTAGCAGCAGGGAGGTCTGGAAACACCATATATTTT. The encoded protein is CASSLAAGRSGNTIYF.

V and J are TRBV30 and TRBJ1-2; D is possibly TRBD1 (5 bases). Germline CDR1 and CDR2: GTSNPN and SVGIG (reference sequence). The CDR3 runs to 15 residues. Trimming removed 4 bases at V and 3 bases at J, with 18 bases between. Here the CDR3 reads CAWTYYPGTDYGYTF. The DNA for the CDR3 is TGTGCCTGGACCTATTATCCGGGGACTGACTATGGCTACACCTTC. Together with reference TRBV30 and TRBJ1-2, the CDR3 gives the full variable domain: SQTIHQWPATLVQPVGSPLSLECTVEGTSNPNLYWYRQAAGRGLQLLFYSVGIGQISSEVPQNLSASRPQDRQFILSSKKLLLSDSGFYLCAWTYYPGTDYGYTFGSGTRLTVV.

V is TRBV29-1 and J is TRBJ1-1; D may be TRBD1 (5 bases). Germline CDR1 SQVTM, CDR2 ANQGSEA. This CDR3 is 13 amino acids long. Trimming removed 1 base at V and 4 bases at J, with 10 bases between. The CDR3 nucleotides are TGCAGCGTTGAAGGGGCGGGGGGCACTGAAGCTTTCTTT. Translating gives CSVEGAGGTEAFF.

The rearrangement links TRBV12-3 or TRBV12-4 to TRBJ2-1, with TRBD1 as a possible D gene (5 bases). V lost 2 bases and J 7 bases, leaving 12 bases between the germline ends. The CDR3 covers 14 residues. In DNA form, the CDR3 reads TGTGCCAGCAGTTTATATCAGGGTCTGAATGAGCAGTTCTTC. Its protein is CASSLYQGLNEQFF.

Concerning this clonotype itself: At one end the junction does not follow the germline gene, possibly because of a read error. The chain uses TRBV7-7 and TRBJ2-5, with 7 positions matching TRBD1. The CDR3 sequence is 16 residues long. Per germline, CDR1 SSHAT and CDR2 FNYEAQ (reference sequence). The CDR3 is CASSLRIRDRQETQYF. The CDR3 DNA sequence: TGTGCTAGCAGCTTAAGGATCCGGGACAGACAAGAGACCCAGTACTTC.

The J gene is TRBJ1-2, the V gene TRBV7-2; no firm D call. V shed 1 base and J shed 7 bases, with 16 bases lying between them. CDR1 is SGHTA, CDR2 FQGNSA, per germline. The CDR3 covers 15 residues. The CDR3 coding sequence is TGTGCCAGCAGCTTAGATGTCCGGGGTTCGGGTGGCTACACCTTC. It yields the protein CASSLDVRGSGGYTF.

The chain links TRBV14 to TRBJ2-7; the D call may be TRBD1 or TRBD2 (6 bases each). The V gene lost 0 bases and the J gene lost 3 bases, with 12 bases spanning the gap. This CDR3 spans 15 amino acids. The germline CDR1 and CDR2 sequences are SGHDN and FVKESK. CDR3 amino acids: CASSQDRGGNYEQYF. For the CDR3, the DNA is TGTGCCAGCAGCCAAGATAGAGGGGGGAACTACGAGCAGTACTTC.

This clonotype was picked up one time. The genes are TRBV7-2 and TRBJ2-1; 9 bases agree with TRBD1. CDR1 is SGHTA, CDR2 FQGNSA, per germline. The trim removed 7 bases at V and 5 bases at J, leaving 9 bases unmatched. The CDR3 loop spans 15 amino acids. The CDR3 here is CASNSDRGRNNEQFF. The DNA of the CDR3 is TGTGCCAGCAACTCGGACAGGGGCAGGAACAATGAGCAGTTCTTC. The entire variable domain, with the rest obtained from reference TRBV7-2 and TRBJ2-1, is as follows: GAGVSQSPSNKVTEKGKDVELRCDPISGHTALYWYRQSLGQGLEFLIYFQGNSAPDKSGLPSDRFSAERTGGSVSTLTIQRTQQEDSAVYLCASNSDRGRNNEQFFGPGTRLTVL.

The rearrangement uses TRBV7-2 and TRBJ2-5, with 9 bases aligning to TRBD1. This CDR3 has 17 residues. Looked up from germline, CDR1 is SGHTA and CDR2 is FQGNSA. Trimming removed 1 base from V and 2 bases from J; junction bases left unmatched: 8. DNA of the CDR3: TGTGCCAGCAGCTTAGGTCGGGCCGGGACAGGGCAAGAGACCCAGTACTTC. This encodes CASSLGRAGTGQETQYF.

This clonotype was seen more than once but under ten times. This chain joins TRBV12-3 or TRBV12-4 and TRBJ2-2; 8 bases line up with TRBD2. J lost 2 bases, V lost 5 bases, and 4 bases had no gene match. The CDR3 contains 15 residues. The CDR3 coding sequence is TGTGCCAGCAGTCTGGCGGGAGGCAACACCGGGGAGCTGTTTTTT. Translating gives CASSLAGGNTGELFF.